Each of the 25 T cell receptor beta chains below was sequenced from the same sample in a study of liver allograft versus peripheral blood T cells. Study in general: Transplanted-liver and recipient peripheral blood T cell receptor repertoires were compared.

TCRdb recomputed calls from the reads with MiXCR, one row per CDR3 protein. The sample yields about 2,800 distinct CDR3 sequences, more than 14% seen once. Receptors were obtained from a human patient who had a liver transplant. Some T cells may have originated in the graft donor.

This clonotype is medium-sized. The rearrangement uses TRBV5-6 and TRBJ1-5; 7 bases map to TRBD1. The CDR3 contains 15 residues. Trimming at V came to 3 bases and at J to 4 bases, leaving 7 bases not matched to a gene. Germline V lookup: CDR1 SGHDT, CDR2 YYEEEE. The CDR3 is CASSYGQVINQPQHF. The CDR3 nucleotides are TGTGCCAGCAGCTATGGACAGGTGATTAATCAGCCCCAGCATTTT.

In the case of this clonotype: A far larger clone is just one base off, so this is likely a read error. The rearrangement uses TRBV10-3 and TRBJ1-1; D ambiguous. Deletions cut 3 bases from V and 0 bases from J, with 5 bases between. CDR1 is ENHRY, CDR2 SYGVKD, per germline. The CDR3 is made up of 13 amino acids. The CDR3, as DNA: TGTGCCATCAGTGACGGGTTGAACACTGAAGCTTTCTTT. As protein: CAISDGLNTEAFF.

This clonotype was seen at least ten times. The chain joins TRBV27 to TRBJ1-6; 7 bases line up with TRBD1. Trimming at V came to 7 bases and at J to 7 bases, leaving 7 bases not matched to a gene. The germline V gene has CDR1 MNHEY and CDR2 SMNVEV (reference sequence). The CDR3 is made up of 14 amino acids. CDR3 sequence: CASNPDRANSPLHF. The CDR3 DNA reads TGTGCCAGCAATCCCGACAGGGCGAATTCACCCCTCCACTTT.

This clonotype is medium-sized. This chain links TRBV6-5 with TRBJ1-1; TRBD1 is a possible D gene (5 bases). The CDR3 contains 15 residues. The V and J ends lost 5 bases and 0 bases respectively, with 13 bases between them. Germline assignment: CDR1 MNHEY and CDR2 SVGAGI. CDR3 in DNA: TGTGCCAGCAGTCTTGACAGCCCTGTGAACACTGAAGCTTTCTTT. It translates to CASSLDSPVNTEAFF.

At least ten counts were recorded for this clonotype. The V and J genes are TRBV7-2 and TRBJ1-2; TRBD1 aligns across 12 bases. CDR1 SGHTA and CDR2 FQGNSA come from the germline V gene. The CDR3 is made up of 15 amino acids. The ends lost 3 bases at V and 4 bases at J; junction bases unmatched: 3. The CDR3 bases are TGTGCCAGCAGCTTTGGGACAGGGGGCTTCTATGGCTACACCTTC. Translating it yields CASSFGTGGFYGYTF.

This clonotype was counted a few times. The V gene is TRBV14, the J gene TRBJ2-7; 8 bases are shared with TRBD1. Losses at the gene ends were 5 bases for V and 2 bases for J; bases not matched to a gene: 8. Germline V gene lookup returns CDR1 SGHDN and CDR2 FVKESK. The length of the CDR3 is 15 residues. CDR3 protein: CASSNLGQGAYEQYF. The CDR3, as DNA: TGTGCCAGCAGCAATCTAGGACAGGGCGCCTACGAGCAGTACTTC.

V is TRBV18 and J is TRBJ1-1; 9 nucleotides align to TRBD1. The CDR3 covers 15 residues. CDR1 is KGHSH, CDR2 LQKENI, per germline. Here the CDR3 DNA reads TGTGAAAGCTCAAACCGGGACAGGGTCAACACTGAAGCTTTCTTT. This codes for CESSNRDRVNTEAFF.

Of note for this clonotype: This may come from a read error, since a much larger clone is one base off. This chain uses TRBV28 with TRBJ1-5; 7 bases agree with TRBD1. This CDR3 has 16 residues. In germline, CDR1 is MDHEN, CDR2 SYDVKM. The CDR3 sequence: CASCLSSEGASQPQHF. The CDR3 bases are TGTGCCAGCTGTTTATCTAGTGAGGGGGCCAGTCAGCCCCAGCATTTT.

There are a few counts of this clonotype. The chain uses TRBV9 and TRBJ2-7; D could derive from TRBD1 or TRBD2 (5 bases each). Trimming stripped 0 bases from V and 4 bases from J, with 11 bases between. CDR1 and CDR2 from the germline V gene are SGDLS and YYNGEE. The CDR3 is made up of 14 amino acids. For the CDR3, the DNA is TGTGCCAGCAGCGTAGTTCCGGGACGGTACGAGCAGTACTTC. Amino acids: CASSVVPGRYEQYF.

By its share, this clonotype is large. J is TRBJ1-6 and V is TRBV6-2 or TRBV6-3; 8 bases are a match to TRBD1. V dropped 2 bases and J dropped 1; count of bases not matched to a gene: 10. The CDR3 spans 19 residues. From germline, CDR1 is MNHEY and CDR2 SVGEGT. This chain's CDR3 is CASSYLRGQGGSYNSPLHF. The CDR3 DNA reads as TGTGCCAGCAGTTACCTCCGCGGACAGGGAGGATCCTATAATTCACCCCTCCACTTT.

The table lists this clonotype with many counts. J is TRBJ1-2 and V is TRBV5-6; a possible D gene is TRBD1 (6 bases). Germline loops: CDR1 SGHDT, CDR2 YYEEEE. The CDR3 consists of 13 residues. Trimming took off 4 bases at V and 4 bases at J, with 11 bases between the two ends. The CDR3 bases are TGTGCCAGCAGCCGACAGGACTCCTATGGCTACACCTTC. This sequence encodes CASSRQDSYGYTF.

The table lists this clonotype with many counts. This chain links TRBV9 with TRBJ2-7, with 10 bases identical to TRBD1. The CDR3 is 15 amino acids. Germline trimming cut 3 bases from V and 2 bases from J; bases unmatched to any gene: 5. In germline, CDR1 is SGDLS, CDR2 YYNGEE. The CDR3, as DNA: TGTGCCAGCAGCGCGTCCGGGACAGGGGCCTACGAGCAGTACTTC. Translated: CASSASGTGAYEQYF.

By its share, this clonotype is medium-sized. The chain joins TRBV10-3 to TRBJ2-5; D unresolved. Trimming took off 4 bases at V and 4 bases at J, with 10 bases between the two ends. This CDR3 has 13 residues. The germline CDR1 and CDR2 sequences are ENHRY and SYGVKD. The CDR3 spells CAISGGVLETQYF. For the CDR3, the DNA is TGTGCCATCAGTGGAGGAGTTCTAGAGACCCAGTACTTC.

In this sample, this clonotype is medium-sized. DNA for the CDR3: TGTGCCAGCAGGGTTTATGACAGAGTTAACACCGGGGAGCTGTTTTTT. As protein: CASRVYDRVNTGELFF. This sequence joins TRBV27 and TRBJ2-2; perhaps TRBD1 as D (5 bases). Germline V lookup: CDR1 MNHEY, CDR2 SMNVEV (reference sequence). Trimming removed 6 bases from V and 2 bases from J, with 16 bases in between. CDR3 length: 16 residues.

This clonotype came up many times. The chain couples TRBV6-5 to TRBJ1-5; D remains ambiguous. The CDR3 loop spans 14 amino acids. V lost 4 bases and J lost 4, with 11 bases in between. Germline V gene lookup returns CDR1 MNHEY and CDR2 SVGAGI. The CDR3, as DNA: TGTGCCAGCAGTTGGGGTGAAGGGAATCAGCCCCAGCATTTT. As protein: CASSWGEGNQPQHF.

The CDR3 loop is CASSYSEGAAKNIQYF. Here the CDR3 DNA reads TGTGCCAGCAGTTACTCGGAAGGGGCCGCCAAAAACATTCAGTACTTC. V usage is TRBV6-5 and J usage is TRBJ2-4; D perhaps matches TRBD1 (5 bases). The CDR3 is made up of 16 amino acids. V lost 0 bases, J lost 1 base, and 10 bases lay in between. CDR1 is MNHEY, CDR2 SVGAGI, per germline.

This rearrangement joins TRBV12-3 or TRBV12-4 to TRBJ2-6; no reliable D call. V dropped 1 base and J dropped 1 base, with 5 bases sitting between them. The CDR3 is 15 residues long. The CDR3: CASSLEKSGANVLTF. In DNA, the CDR3 is TGTGCCAGCAGTTTAGAGAAATCTGGGGCCAACGTCCTGACTTTC.

The genes are TRBV16 and TRBJ2-7, with unresolved D. V shed 7 bases and J shed 1 base, with 11 bases lying between them. The germline gives CDR1 KGHSY, CDR2 FQNENV. The CDR3 loop spans 13 amino acids. The CDR3 DNA is TGTGCCAGCACTATAGACGGATCCTACGAGCAGTACTTC. Residues: CASTIDGSYEQYF.

This clonotype is judged medium-sized. V and J are TRBV27 and TRBJ1-4; D gene uncertain. This CDR3 region has 16 residues. The V end was cut by 5 bases, the J end by 0 bases, with 13 bases between. From germline, CDR1 is MNHEY and CDR2 SMNVEV (reference sequence). Here the CDR3 reads CASSHIQHTTNEKLFF. In nucleotides, the CDR3 is TGTGCCAGCAGTCACATACAGCATACAACTAATGAAAAACTGTTTTTT. Using reference TRBV27 and TRBJ1-4 for the parts outside the CDR3, the full variable domain is EAQVTQNPRYLITVTGKKLTVTCSQNMNHEYMSWYRQDPGLGLRQIYYSMNVEVTDKGDVPEGYKVSRKEKRNFPLILESPSPNQTSLYFCASSHIQHTTNEKLFFGSGTQLSVL.

The rearrangement joins TRBV9 to TRBJ1-2; D ambiguous. This CDR3 region has 15 residues. Germline V gene lookup returns CDR1 SGDLS and CDR2 YYNGEE. V was pared by 0 bases and J by 4 bases, with 13 bases between. The CDR3 nucleotides read TGTGCCAGCAGCGTAGCACAGAGAGACATCTATGGCTACACCTTC. This sequence encodes CASSVAQRDIYGYTF. Full variable domain (missing parts from reference TRBV9 and TRBJ1-2): DSGVTQTPKHLITATGQRVTLRCSPRSGDLSVYWYQQSLDQGLQFLIQYYNGEERAKGNILERFSAQQFPDLHSELNLSSLELGDSALYFCASSVAQRDIYGYTFGSGTRLTVV.

This clonotype was recorded many times. V is TRBV11-3 and J is TRBJ2-7; the match to TRBD2 covers 7 bases. Trimming cost V 3 bases and J 6 bases; bases outside gene matches: 2. This CDR3 spans 12 amino acids. The germline CDR1 and CDR2 sequences are SGHNT and YENEEA. The CDR3 protein is CASSLSSGEQYF. Written as DNA, the CDR3 is TGTGCCAGCAGCTTGTCTAGCGGCGAGCAGTACTTC.

This clonotype was recorded many times. This chain links TRBV6-5 with TRBJ1-2, with 9 bases aligning to TRBD1. J lost 8 bases, V lost 4 bases, and 8 bases had no gene match. The CDR3 spans 14 residues. In germline, CDR1 is MNHEY, CDR2 SVGAGI. The CDR3 bases are TGTGCCAGCAGTTTTACAGGGGGCGCTTGGGGCTACACCTTC. Translation: CASSFTGGAWGYTF.

This clonotype is labeled as medium-sized. The rearrangement joins TRBV27 to TRBJ1-2; 8 nucleotides agree with TRBD1. Germline V lookup: CDR1 MNHEY, CDR2 SMNVEV (reference sequence). Losses at the gene ends were 0 bases for V and 3 bases for J; bases not matched to a gene: 3. The CDR3 contains 15 residues. The CDR3 here is CASSLSDRAHYGYTF. DNA of the CDR3: TGTGCCAGCAGTTTATCGGACAGGGCTCACTATGGCTACACCTTC.

In this sample, this clonotype is medium-sized. This chain connects TRBV6-5 to TRBJ2-7, with a weak D call TRBD2 (6 bases). V was trimmed by 0 bases and J by 3 bases, leaving 12 bases between them. Per germline, CDR1 MNHEY and CDR2 SVGAGI. The CDR3 runs 15 residues. The DNA for the CDR3 is TGTGCCAGCAGTTACTCGGGCGGAGGGGACTACGAGCAGTACTTC. Encoded protein: CASSYSGGGDYEQYF.

This clonotype is deemed medium-sized. The chain uses TRBV19 and TRBJ1-5, with a possible D match to TRBD1 (5 bases). The germline V and J ends were trimmed by 3 bases and 0 bases, with 9 bases remaining between them. CDR3 size: 15 residues. Germline V lookup: CDR1 LNHDA, CDR2 SQIVND (reference sequence). DNA of the CDR3: TGTGCCAGTAGTATTGGACATTATAGCAATCAGCCCCAGCATTTT. This gives the protein CASSIGHYSNQPQHF.